Here is one T cell receptor beta chain with its context. Its antigen remains unidentified. Measured with immunoSEQ multiplex PCR; TCRdb has only the in-frame clones, and not every one. The table records 550,000 to 800,000 clones, around 90% of them present only once. The V end lost 8 bases, the J end lost 1 base, and 11 bases lay between the germline ends. CDR1 and CDR2 from the germline V gene are SNHLY and FYNNEI. CDR3 length: 13 amino acids. This sample was included in a study of shared clonotypes between healthy human individuals. Turning to the study itself: Two women and a few men aged 18 to 49 served as donors. Study-wide points: Sharing across four donors was highest in naive CD4 (approximately 5%) and lowest in memory CD8 (approximately 0.4%).

The sequenced material came from memory CD8+ T cells from PBMCs. The subset was: CD45RO+ cells pooled with CCR7-negative TemRA cells. V and J are TRBV2 and TRBJ1-1, with D unresolved. This TCR came from a young man in good health. Some clones in this sample may be carry-over from other donors' samples. CDR3 protein: CASGGRSNTEAFF. CDR3 DNA: TGTGCCAGCGGTGGACGGTCGAACACTGAAGCTTTCTTT.